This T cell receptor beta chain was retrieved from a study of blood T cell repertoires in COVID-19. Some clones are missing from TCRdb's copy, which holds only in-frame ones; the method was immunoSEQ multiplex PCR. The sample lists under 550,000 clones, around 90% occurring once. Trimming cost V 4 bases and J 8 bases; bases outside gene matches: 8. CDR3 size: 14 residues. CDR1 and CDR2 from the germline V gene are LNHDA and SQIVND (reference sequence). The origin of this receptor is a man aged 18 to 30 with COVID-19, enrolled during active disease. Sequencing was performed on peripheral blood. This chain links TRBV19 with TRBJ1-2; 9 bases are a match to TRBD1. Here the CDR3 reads CASSNRGRFRGYTF. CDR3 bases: TGTGCCAGTAGTAACAGGGGGCGATTTCGGGGCTACACCTTC.